These T cell receptor beta chains were read from a single sample in a study of T cell responses to AZD1222 COVID-19 vaccine. Assay used: immunoSEQ multiplex PCR; TCRdb lists only in-frame clones, some missing. Seen here are 150,000 to 180,000 clones, 90% observed once, and the top ten hold approximately 20%. The material was peripheral blood, obtained on day 0 of AZD1222 vaccination. The receptor set was obtained from an adult in good health. CDR3s include the opening cysteine and the closing phenylalanine or tryptophan. Each record gives: V gene, D gene, J gene, CDR3 protein. The D gene is left open where the match is weak.

v_call: TRBV5-1; d_call: .; j_call: TRBJ1-1; cdr3_aa: CASSLGGEATEAFF
v_call: TRBV4-3; d_call: .; j_call: TRBJ1-2; cdr3_aa: CASSREGPYGYTF
v_call: TRBV5-6; d_call: .; j_call: TRBJ1-2; cdr3_aa: CASSLSGLIYGYTF
v_call: TRBV19; d_call: TRBD2; j_call: TRBJ2-1; cdr3_aa: CASSIVSGSNEQFF
v_call: TRBV7-3; d_call: .; j_call: TRBJ2-3; cdr3_aa: CASSWGSGDTQYF
v_call: TRBV27; d_call: .; j_call: TRBJ2-5; cdr3_aa: CASSFTGTAQETQYF
v_call: TRBV5-6; d_call: .; j_call: TRBJ1-4; cdr3_aa: CASSLRGVNEKLFF
v_call: TRBV30; d_call: .; j_call: TRBJ1-1; cdr3_aa: CAWRYLGVGTEAFF
v_call: TRBV27; d_call: .; j_call: TRBJ1-2; cdr3_aa: CASSLRGHGYTF
v_call: TRBV6-2/TRBV6-3; d_call: .; j_call: TRBJ1-2; cdr3_aa: CASSYQAIIYTF
v_call: TRBV4-3; d_call: TRBD1; j_call: TRBJ1-5; cdr3_aa: CASSRTRDSNQPQHF
v_call: TRBV6-5; d_call: .; j_call: TRBJ1-2; cdr3_aa: CASSVPSGNYGYTF
v_call: TRBV6-5; d_call: TRBD2; j_call: TRBJ2-7; cdr3_aa: CASSYSLGGSYEQYF
v_call: TRBV7-2; d_call: .; j_call: TRBJ1-5; cdr3_aa: CASSMGQNGNQPQHF